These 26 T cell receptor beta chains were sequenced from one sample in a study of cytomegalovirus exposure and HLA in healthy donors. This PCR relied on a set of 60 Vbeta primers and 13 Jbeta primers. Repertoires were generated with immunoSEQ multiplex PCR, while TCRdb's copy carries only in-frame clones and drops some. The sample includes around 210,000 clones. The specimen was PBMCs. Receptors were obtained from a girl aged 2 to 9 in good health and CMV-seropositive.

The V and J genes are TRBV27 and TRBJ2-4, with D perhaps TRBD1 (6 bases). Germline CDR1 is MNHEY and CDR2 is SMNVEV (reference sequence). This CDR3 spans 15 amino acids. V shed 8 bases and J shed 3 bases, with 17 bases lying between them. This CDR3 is CASRPGVWGKNIQYF. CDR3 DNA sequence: TGTGCCAGCCGACCAGGGGTCTGGGGCAAAAACATTCAGTACTTC.

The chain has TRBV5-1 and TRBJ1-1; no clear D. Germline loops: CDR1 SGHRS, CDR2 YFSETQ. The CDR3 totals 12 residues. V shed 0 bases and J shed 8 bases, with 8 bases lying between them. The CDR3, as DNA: TGCGCCAGCAGCTTGGTAACGGGAGAAGCTTTCTTT. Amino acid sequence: CASSLVTGEAFF. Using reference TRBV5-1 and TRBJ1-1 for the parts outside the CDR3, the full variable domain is KAGVTQTPRYLIKTRGQQVTLSCSPISGHRSVSWYQQTPGQGLQFLFEYFSETQRNKGNFPGRFSGRQFSNSRSEMNVSTLELGDSALYLCASSLVTGEAFFGQGTRLTVV.

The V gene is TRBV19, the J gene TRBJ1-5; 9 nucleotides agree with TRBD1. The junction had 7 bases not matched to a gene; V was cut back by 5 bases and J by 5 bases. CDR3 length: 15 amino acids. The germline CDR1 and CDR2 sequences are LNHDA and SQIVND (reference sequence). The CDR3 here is CASSEGQGFHQPQHF. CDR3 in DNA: TGTGCCAGTAGTGAGGGACAGGGATTTCATCAGCCCCAGCATTTT.

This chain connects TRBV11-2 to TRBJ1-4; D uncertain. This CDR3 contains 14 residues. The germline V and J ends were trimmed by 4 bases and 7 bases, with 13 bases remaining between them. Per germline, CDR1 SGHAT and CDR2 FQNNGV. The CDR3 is CASSYGGYTEKLFF. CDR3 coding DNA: TGTGCCAGCAGCTATGGAGGGTATACTGAAAAACTGTTTTTT.

The CDR3: CASSPVREGQGTGELFF. In DNA form, the CDR3 reads TGTGCCAGTAGTCCAGTTAGGGAGGGGCAGGGCACCGGGGAGCTGTTTTTT. This chain links TRBV19 with TRBJ2-2; 7 nucleotides match TRBD2. Germline assignment: CDR1 LNHDA and CDR2 SQIVND (reference sequence). This CDR3 comprises 17 residues. After removal of 5 bases from V and 4 bases from J, the junction contained 13 bases not matched to a gene. Drawing the rest from reference TRBV19 and TRBJ2-2, the complete variable domain is DGGITQSPKYLFRKEGQNVTLSCEQNLNHDAMYWYRQDPGQGLRLIYYSQIVNDFQKGDIAEGYSVSREKKESFPLTVTSAQKNPTAFYLCASSPVREGQGTGELFFGEGSRLTVL.

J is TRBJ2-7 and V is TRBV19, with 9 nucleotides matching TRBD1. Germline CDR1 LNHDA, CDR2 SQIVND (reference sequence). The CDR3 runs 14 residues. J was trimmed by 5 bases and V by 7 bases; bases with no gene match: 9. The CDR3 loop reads CASKQGAAGDEQYF. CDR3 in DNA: TGTGCCAGTAAACAGGGGGCGGCAGGCGACGAGCAGTACTTC. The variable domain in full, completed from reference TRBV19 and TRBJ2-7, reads DGGITQSPKYLFRKEGQNVTLSCEQNLNHDAMYWYRQDPGQGLRLIYYSQIVNDFQKGDIAEGYSVSREKKESFPLTVTSAQKNPTAFYLCASKQGAAGDEQYFGPGTRLTVT.

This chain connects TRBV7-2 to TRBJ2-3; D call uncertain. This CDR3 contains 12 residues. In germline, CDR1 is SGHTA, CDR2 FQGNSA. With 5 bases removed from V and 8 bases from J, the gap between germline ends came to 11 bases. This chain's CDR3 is CASSQAGGTQYF. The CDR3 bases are TGTGCCAGCAGCCAAGCCGGCGGTACGCAGTATTTT.

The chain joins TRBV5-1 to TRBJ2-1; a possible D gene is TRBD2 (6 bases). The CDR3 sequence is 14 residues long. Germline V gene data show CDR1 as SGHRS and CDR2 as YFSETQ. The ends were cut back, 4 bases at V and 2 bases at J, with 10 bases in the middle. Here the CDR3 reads CASSTGTAYNEQFF. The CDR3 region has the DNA TGCGCCAGCAGCACGGGGACTGCCTACAATGAGCAGTTCTTC.

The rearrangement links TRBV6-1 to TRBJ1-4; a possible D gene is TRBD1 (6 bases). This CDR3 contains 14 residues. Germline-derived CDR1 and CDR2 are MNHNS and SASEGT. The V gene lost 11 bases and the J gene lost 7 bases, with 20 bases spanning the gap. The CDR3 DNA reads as TGTGCCGCACGTGCGGGGGGGCGGGTTGAAAAACTGTTTTTT. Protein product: CAARAGGRVEKLFF.

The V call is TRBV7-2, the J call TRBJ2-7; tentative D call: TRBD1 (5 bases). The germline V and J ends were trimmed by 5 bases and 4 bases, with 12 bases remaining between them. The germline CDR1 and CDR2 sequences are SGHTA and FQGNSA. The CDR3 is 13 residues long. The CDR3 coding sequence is TGTGCCAGCAGCCCTGGGGCAGAGTACGAGCAGTACTTC. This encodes CASSPGAEYEQYF.

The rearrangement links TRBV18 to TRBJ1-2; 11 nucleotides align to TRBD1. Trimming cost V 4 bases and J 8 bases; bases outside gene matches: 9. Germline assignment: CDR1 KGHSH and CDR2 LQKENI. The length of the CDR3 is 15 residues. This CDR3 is CASSLPRDRGRGYTF. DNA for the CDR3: TGTGCCAGCTCACTACCACGGGACAGGGGGAGAGGCTACACCTTC.

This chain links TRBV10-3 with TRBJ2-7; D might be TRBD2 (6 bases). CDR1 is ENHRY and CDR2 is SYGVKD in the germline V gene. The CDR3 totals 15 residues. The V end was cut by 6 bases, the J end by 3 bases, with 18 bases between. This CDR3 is CAIRDTEQDYYEQYF. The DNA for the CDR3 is TGTGCCATCAGGGATACGGAACAGGACTACTACGAGCAGTACTTC.

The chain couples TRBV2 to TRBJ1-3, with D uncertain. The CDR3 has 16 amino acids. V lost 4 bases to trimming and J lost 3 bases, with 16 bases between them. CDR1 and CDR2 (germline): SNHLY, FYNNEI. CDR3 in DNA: TGTGCCAGCAGTGGTTGGCCCCCAGGAATTGGAAACACCATATATTTT. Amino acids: CASSGWPPGIGNTIYF.

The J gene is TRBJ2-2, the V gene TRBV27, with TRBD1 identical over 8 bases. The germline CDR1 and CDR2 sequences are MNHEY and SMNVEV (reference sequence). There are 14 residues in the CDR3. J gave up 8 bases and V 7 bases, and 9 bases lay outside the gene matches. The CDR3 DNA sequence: TGTGCCAGCAAGAATGACAGGGGTAGTGGGGAGCTGTTTTTT. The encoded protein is CASKNDRGSGELFF.

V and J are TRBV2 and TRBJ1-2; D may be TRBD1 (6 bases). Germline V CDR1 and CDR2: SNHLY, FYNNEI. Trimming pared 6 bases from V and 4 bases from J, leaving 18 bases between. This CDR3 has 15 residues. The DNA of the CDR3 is TGTGCCAGCAGGCCGAGGGCGGGGGCTCTCTATGGCTACACCTTC. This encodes CASRPRAGALYGYTF.

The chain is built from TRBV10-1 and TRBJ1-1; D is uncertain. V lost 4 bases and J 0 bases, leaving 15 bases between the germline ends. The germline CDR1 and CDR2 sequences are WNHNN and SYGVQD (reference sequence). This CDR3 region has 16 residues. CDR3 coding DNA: TGCGCCAGCAGTGTTGGCGGGGAAAGTATGAACACTGAAGCTTTCTTT. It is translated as CASSVGGESMNTEAFF.

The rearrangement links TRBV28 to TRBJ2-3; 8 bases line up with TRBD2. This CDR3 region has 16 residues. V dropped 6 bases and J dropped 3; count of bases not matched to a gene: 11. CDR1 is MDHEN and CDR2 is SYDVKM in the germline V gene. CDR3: CASRTPGLVVTDTQYF. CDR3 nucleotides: TGTGCCAGCAGAACCCCGGGACTAGTTGTTACAGATACGCAGTATTTT.

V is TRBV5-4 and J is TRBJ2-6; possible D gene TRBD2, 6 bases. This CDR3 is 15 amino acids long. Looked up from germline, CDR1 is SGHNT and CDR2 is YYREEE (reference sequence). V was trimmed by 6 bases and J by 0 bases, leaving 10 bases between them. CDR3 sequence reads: CASNHGGSGANVLTF. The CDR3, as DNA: TGTGCCAGCAACCACGGGGGCTCTGGGGCCAACGTCCTGACTTTC.

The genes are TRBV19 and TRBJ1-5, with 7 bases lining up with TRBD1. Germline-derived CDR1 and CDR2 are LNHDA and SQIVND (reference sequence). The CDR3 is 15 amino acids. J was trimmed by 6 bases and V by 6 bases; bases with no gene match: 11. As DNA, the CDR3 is TGTGCCAGTAGCACCTCAGGGGGAGATATTCAGCCCCAGCATTTT. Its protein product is CASSTSGGDIQPQHF.

Here the CDR3 DNA reads TGTGCCAGCAGTGTCGACAGTGCCCCCGGGGAGCTGTTTTTT. It translates to CASSVDSAPGELFF. The chain has TRBV2 and TRBJ2-2; perhaps TRBD1 as D (5 bases). Germline CDR1 is SNHLY and CDR2 is FYNNEI. V lost 4 bases to trimming and J lost 6 bases, with 12 bases between them. This CDR3 is 14 amino acids long.

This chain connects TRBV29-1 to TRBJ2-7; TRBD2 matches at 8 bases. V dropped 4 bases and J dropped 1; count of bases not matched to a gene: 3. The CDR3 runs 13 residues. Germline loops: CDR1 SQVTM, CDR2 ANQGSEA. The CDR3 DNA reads TGCAGCGTTGCCGGGACTAGATCCTACGAGCAGTACTTC. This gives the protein CSVAGTRSYEQYF.

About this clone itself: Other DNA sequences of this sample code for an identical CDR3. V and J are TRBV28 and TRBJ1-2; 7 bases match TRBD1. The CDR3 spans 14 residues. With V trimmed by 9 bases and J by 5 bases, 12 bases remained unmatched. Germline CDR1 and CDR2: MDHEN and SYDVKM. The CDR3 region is CASSVETGRYGYTF. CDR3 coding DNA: TGTGCCAGTAGTGTGGAGACAGGGCGGTATGGCTACACCTTC.

Written as DNA, the CDR3 is TGCGCCAGCAGCTTGGACAGGGTAACGAGCTATGGCTACACCTTC. Translated, it gives CASSLDRVTSYGYTF. This sequence joins TRBV5-1 and TRBJ1-2, with a tentative D call TRBD1 (6 bases). The length of the CDR3 is 15 residues. Germline V gene data show CDR1 as SGHRS and CDR2 as YFSETQ. V lost 0 bases and J 4 bases, leaving 13 bases between the germline ends.

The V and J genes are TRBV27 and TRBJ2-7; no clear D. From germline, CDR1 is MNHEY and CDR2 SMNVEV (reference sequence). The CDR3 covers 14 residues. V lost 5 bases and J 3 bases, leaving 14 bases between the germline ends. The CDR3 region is CASSTFPGSYEQYF. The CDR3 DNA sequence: TGTGCCAGCAGTACCTTTCCTGGCAGCTACGAGCAGTACTTC.

For the CDR3, the DNA is TGTGCCAGCAGCCCCACTAGCGGGAGAGGTGGGACCTACGAGCAGTACTTC. Translating gives CASSPTSGRGGTYEQYF. The J gene is TRBJ2-7, the V gene TRBV13, with 11 bases matching TRBD2. From germline, CDR1 is PRHDT and CDR2 FYEKMQ (reference sequence). The CDR3 totals 17 residues. The trim removed 5 bases at V and 2 bases at J, leaving 11 bases unmatched. Drawing the rest from reference TRBV13 and TRBJ2-7, the complete variable domain is AAGVIQSPRHLIKEKRETATLKCYPIPRHDTVYWYQQGPGQDPQFLISFYEKMQSDKGSIPDRFSAQQFSDYHSELNMSSLELGDSALYFCASSPTSGRGGTYEQYFGPGTRLTVT.

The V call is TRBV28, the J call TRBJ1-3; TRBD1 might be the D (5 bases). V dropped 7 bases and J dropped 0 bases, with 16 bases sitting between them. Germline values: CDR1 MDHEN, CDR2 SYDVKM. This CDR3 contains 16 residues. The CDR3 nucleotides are TGTGCCAGCACGCCCGCCCGGGGGGACTCTGGAAACACCATATATTTT. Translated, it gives CASTPARGDSGNTIYF. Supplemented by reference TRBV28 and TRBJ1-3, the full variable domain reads DVKVTQSSRYLVKRTGEKVFLECVQDMDHENMFWYRQDPGLGLRLIYFSYDVKMKEKGDIPEGYSVSREKKERFSLILESASTNQTSMYLCASTPARGDSGNTIYFGEGSWLTVV.